This T cell receptor beta chain emerged from a study of post-analysis software for immune sequencing data. About the research overall: Patients with relapsing-remitting, secondary progressive and progressive-relapsing multiple sclerosis courses were all represented.

TCR beta libraries were prepared from cDNA with unique molecular identifiers. TCRdb itself ran the PCR reads through MiXCR, one entry per CDR3 protein. The profile shows 600,000 to 700,000 distinct CDR3 sequences, 59% of them singletons. To note about this clonotype: The antigen is undetermined.

The germline CDR1 and CDR2 sequences are DFQATT and SNEGSKA (reference sequence). This CDR3 spans 13 amino acids. Findings of the study overall: Comparison with controls showed significantly lower normalized Chao1 diversity in multiple sclerosis patients. Strong co-clustering by F measure was evident for samples that had been prepared in the same batch. When patients were compared with controls, about five TRBV segments were more frequent, TRBV5-6, TRBV5-1 and TRBV20-1 among them.

The rearrangement uses TRBV20-1 and TRBJ2-5; 7 bases are a match to TRBD1. The DNA end is more similar to TRBJ2-7, so the J call may be wrong. This receptor was identified in a girl between 2 and 10 years old with multiple sclerosis. Source material: blood. In nucleotides, the CDR3 is TGCAGTGCTAGAGAAGGGGGCCTGGGCGAGCAGTACTTC. This encodes CSAREGGLGEQYF.